Sequencing of this T cell receptor (beta chain) was carried out in a study of control samples from healthy donors and cancer patients (dated by TCRdb to about 2020). Spanning cysteine to phenylalanine, the CDR3 consists of 14 amino acids. The DNA shown is the 42-base CDR3, in frame from base 1. For CDR1 and CDR2, the germline V gene lists SNHLY and FYNNEI. V lost 3 bases and J lost 5 bases; the stretch between them is 13 bases long. For this clone: The target of this receptor is not known. Base qualities are not recorded, but no much larger clone differs from it by a single base.

Library method: the immunoSEQ multiplex PCR assay. The source is immuneACCESS, and TCRdb retained only in-frame sequences with V and J called. Part of the clones is not carried over; for the studies checked, unresolved V genes explain less than half of this, and the remainder is unexplained. This sample lists about 120,000 clones; more than 75% were detected once. Of the sample, 2% to 3% falls within the top ten clones. The sample consisted of blood. This TCR was sampled from a woman between 65 and 79 years old in good health. The sequence links TRBV2 to TRBJ2-5, with the D segment identity uncertain. The CDR3 has the sequence CASSDRTIGETQYF. The DNA is as follows: TGTGCCAGCAGTGATCGGACCATTGGGGAGACCCAGTACTTC.